This T cell receptor beta chain derives from a study of T-cell reconstitution after alpha-beta-depleted transplantation in children. This clonotype was seen at least ten times. Germline CDR1 SNHLY, CDR2 FYNNEI. With 2 bases removed from V and 4 bases from J, the gap between germline ends came to 9 bases. The CDR3 spans 15 residues. Unique molecular identifiers were incorporated when the TCRbeta library was constructed. TCRdb independently ran MiXCR on the PCR reads; one entry per CDR3 protein. Among about 17,000 distinct CDR3 sequences listed, around 5% were seen once. The clonotype was recovered from a boy between 5 and 17 years old with acute lymphoblastic leukemia, due to receive a stem cell transplant. The sample here was PBMCs, taken before TCRalphabeta/CD19-depleted stem cell transplant. The rearrangement uses TRBV2 and TRBJ1-6, with D possibly being TRBD1 (5 bases). CDR3 bases: TGTGCCAGCAGTGAATCGGGGGTTTATAATTCACCCCTCCACTTT. Translation: CASSESGVYNSPLHF.